A selection of T cell receptor beta chains follows, all from one sample in a study of cytomegalovirus exposure and HLA in healthy donors. The repertoire was sequenced with immunoSEQ multiplex PCR; TCRdb's copy has only in-frame clones and lacks some. The table has some 150,000 clones, approximately 71% seen once; the top ten hold 4.9%. The specimen was PBMCs. Receptor source: a woman aged 50 to 65 in good health and CMV-seronegative. Each CDR3 is given without its conserved first and last residue. The order of the fields is clone size, J gene, V gene, D gene, CDR3 protein. D genes are given only for firm matches. Some rows mark clone size as missing; the rest say once, few, many or name a class of expanded clone.

>NA|TRBJ1-5|TRBV12-5|NA
ASGSPTGSGQPQH
>NA|TRBJ2-1|TRBV14|TRBD2
ASSQEGSGGPGYNEQF
>few|TRBJ2-3|TRBV29-1|TRBD1
SAAGTGGDTQY
>NA|TRBJ1-3|TRBV21-1|NA
ASTKAGGHRGNTIY
>NA|TRBJ2-7|TRBV5-1|TRBD2
ASSPVTGGTSYEQY
>once|TRBJ2-2|TRBV10-3|NA
AISPGLRNTGELF
>few|TRBJ2-2|TRBV5-1|TRBD1
ASSHDRGLSTGELF
>NA|TRBJ1-1|TRBV15|NA
ATSRDLTVNTEAF
>NA|TRBJ2-2|TRBV6-5|TRBD1
ASKTGTGVPGELF
>NA|TRBJ2-7|TRBV18|TRBD2
ASSPGLAGAGEQY
>NA|TRBJ1-5|TRBV6-5|NA
ASRTANQPQH
>NA|TRBJ1-2|TRBV5-4|NA
ASSVSGVIVYGYT
>NA|TRBJ2-5|TRBV7-6|NA
ASSPRRLTAQETQY
>NA|TRBJ1-2|TRBV5-6|TRBD1
ASSLRDRESNYGYT
>NA|TRBJ1-2|TRBV6-5|NA
ASSYSSGNNYGYT
>few|TRBJ1-2|TRBV29-1|NA
SVEWVFGRVDGYT
>once|TRBJ1-6|TRBV5-1|NA
ASRQASDSPLH
>NA|TRBJ2-1|TRBV10-3|TRBD2
AIGTSGGLNEQF
>NA|TRBJ1-6|TRBV5-4|TRBD1
ASSSGTGGLSPLH
>NA|TRBJ1-2|TRBV4-3|NA
ASSQEAGEGDGYT
>NA|TRBJ2-3|TRBV19|TRBD2
ASSMVGGGGLTDTQY
>NA|TRBJ2-4|TRBV7-2|NA
ASSLVYSLAKNIQY
>once|TRBJ2-1|TRBV19|NA
ASSIGRGIYNEQF
>NA|TRBJ1-5|TRBV5-1|NA
ASRQDSNQPQH
>NA|TRBJ1-2|TRBV13|TRBD1
ASSSRTGYGYT
>few|TRBJ1-3|TRBV7-9|NA
ASSLEGSTGVYTIY
>NA|TRBJ2-7|TRBV10-3|NA
AISVRETGEQY
>NA|TRBJ2-7|TRBV4-3|TRBD1
ASSQEQGREQY
>once|TRBJ1-1|TRBV18|TRBD1
ASSPNAGGASTEAF
>NA|TRBJ2-1|TRBV6-4|NA
ASSDSSGSYNEQF
>few|TRBJ1-1|TRBV5-1|NA
ASSTRPTSMNTEAF
>NA|TRBJ1-5|TRBV19|TRBD1
ASRVTGVHQPQH
>NA|TRBJ1-2|TRBV29-1|TRBD1
SVYTDRGGGYT
>NA|TRBJ1-2|TRBV10-3|TRBD1
AISRDSNYGYT
>once|TRBJ2-7|TRBV27|NA
ASKPHSGRVTSEQY
>NA|TRBJ1-1|TRBV15|NA
ATSRDRRSTEAF
>NA|TRBJ1-4|TRBV6-6|NA
ASTLGGAETEKLF
>few|TRBJ2-5|TRBV5-5|TRBD2
ASRFGGGGQETQY
>NA|TRBJ2-1|TRBV6-1|TRBD2
ASNPGTSDYNEQF
>once|TRBJ2-1|TRBV7-6|NA
ASSRVRMDEQF
>NA|TRBJ1-3|TRBV27|TRBD1
ASSAGTGEIGNTIY
>NA|TRBJ2-3|TRBV6-5|TRBD2
ASRPTLAGTDTQY
>once|TRBJ2-7|TRBV11-2|NA
ASSWDPNGGSEQY
>NA|TRBJ2-7|TRBV19|TRBD1
ASSLRQGAYEQY
>once|TRBJ1-2|TRBV30|NA
AWSVQGSYGYP